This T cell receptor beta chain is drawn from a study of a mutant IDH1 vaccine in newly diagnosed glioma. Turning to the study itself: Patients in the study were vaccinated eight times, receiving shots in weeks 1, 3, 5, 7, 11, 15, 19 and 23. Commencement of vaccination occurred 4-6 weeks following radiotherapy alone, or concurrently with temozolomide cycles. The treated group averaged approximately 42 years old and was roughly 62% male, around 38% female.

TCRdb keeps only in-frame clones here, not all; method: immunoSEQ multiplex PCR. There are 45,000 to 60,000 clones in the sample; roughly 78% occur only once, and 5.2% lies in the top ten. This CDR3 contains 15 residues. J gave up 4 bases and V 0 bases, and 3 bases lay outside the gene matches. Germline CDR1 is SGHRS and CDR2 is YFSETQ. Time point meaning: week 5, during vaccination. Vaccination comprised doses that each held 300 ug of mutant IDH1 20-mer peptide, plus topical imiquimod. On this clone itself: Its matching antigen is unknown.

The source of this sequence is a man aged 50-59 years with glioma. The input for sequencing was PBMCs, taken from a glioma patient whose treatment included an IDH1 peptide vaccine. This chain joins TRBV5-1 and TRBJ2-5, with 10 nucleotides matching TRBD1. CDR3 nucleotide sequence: TGCGCCAGCAGCTTGGAGGGACAGGGGACAGAGACCCAGTACTTC. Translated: CASSLEGQGTETQYF.